This T cell receptor (beta chain) appears in the sequencing data of a study of blood T cell repertoires in COVID-19. At the level of the study: There were acute and convalescent COVID-19 samples, and they came from the United States, Italy and Spain. T cells, B-cell-depleted T cells, or PBMCs supplied cDNA or gDNA.

Source study methods: From reference gene primer amplification, estimates of nucleated cell counts were derived. The protocol was immunoSEQ multiplex PCR, while the TCRdb copy is restricted to in-frame clones and leaves out a portion. V and J calls and clone size are as listed in that table; D and trimming were resolved from the DNA. The sample comprises approximately 280,000 clones, roughly 89% of which are singletons, and roughly 5.1% rests with the top ten. The length of the CDR3 is 15 residues. After removal of 4 bases from V and 7 bases from J, the junction contained 7 bases not matched to a gene. Germline V gene lookup returns CDR1 SEHNR and CDR2 FQNEAQ (reference sequence).

The sequencing sample was made of peripheral blood. The rearrangement uses TRBV7-9 and TRBJ1-6; 7 positions match TRBD1. The receptor's source is a man aged 35 to 55 with acute or convalescent COVID-19. The CDR3 protein is CASSSPGGQNSPLHF. Written as DNA, the CDR3 is TGTGCCAGCAGCTCCCCCGGGGGACAGAATTCACCCCTCCACTTT.